This T cell receptor (beta chain) came from a study of T cell responses to AZD1222 COVID-19 vaccine (dated by TCRdb to the early 2020s). As for the study more broadly: AZD1222 recipients given second doses at about 4 weeks or at about 12 weeks were pooled, since spike-specific TCR depth and breadth were not found to differ between the two schedules. TCR sequencing covered some 240 trial participants: 200 to 220 given two doses of AZD1222 and 26 given two doses of MenACWY control vaccine. Trial participants were enrolled into age subgroups of 18-55, 56-69 and 70-plus years, which contained around 150, 28 and 57 TCR-sequenced participants, respectively.

What the study reported, not specific to this receptor: The whole spike protein was spanned by vaccine-associated CD4 TCRs, and dominant responses were seen in regions 160-218 and 743-854. No day 14 peak-response samples were available, so repertoires were characterized only after the peak T cell response. Participants were mostly white British, with more females than males. The authors suggested clonal diversity may have been underestimated. Conclusions about previously exposed vaccinees are limited, since just five or six AZD1222 recipients were seropositive for SARS-CoV-2 at baseline. Spike-specific TCR breadth and depth rose significantly after two AZD1222 doses compared with day 0 and with MenACWY recipients. Nearly half of unique spike-specific TCRs reportedly recognized epitopes outside regions mutated in the B.1.351 and B.1.1.7 variants. The 56-69-year group was small, and its depth increase did not reach significance, likely because of low power.

Notes on this clone: No cognate antigen has been identified for it. Base qualities are not provided; no much larger clone lies one nucleotide away.

The sample's time point label, decoded: baseline before first vaccination. Vaccinee samples came from UK trials COV001 and COV002, including a single-blind randomized controlled phase 2/3 trial of AZD1222 (ChAdOx1 nCoV-19) in healthy adults. Trial participant PBMC samples were collected at day 0 and day 28 after the second dose for TCRbeta chain sequencing. V and J are truncated by 2 bases and 2 bases respectively, leaving an intervening sequence of 12 bases. Spanning cysteine to phenylalanine, the CDR3 consists of 15 amino acids. Left in the record is the CDR3 DNA by itself, 45 bases read in frame from the first base. According to the germline V gene, CDR1 reads SNHLY and CDR2 reads FYNNEI. The CDR3 regions of human TCRbeta chains were subjected to immunosequencing. As for the original processing: Repertoire TCRs were matched against a reference library of SARS-CoV-2-specific TCRs generated with the MIRA antigen-specificity platform. Breadth meant the fraction of unique TCRs that were SARS-CoV-2-associated, whereas depth meant the fraction of total T cells that were SARS-CoV-2-associated. Using the MIRA data, each spike-specific TCR was assigned both to the spike region to which the TCR was reactive and to a CD4 or CD8 class. Log10-transformed breadth and depth values were compared by one-way ANOVA with Sidak's multiple comparisons tests. This immuneACCESS table, as held by TCRdb, lists in-frame sequences with V and J called but not all clones. Of the missing ones, under half trace to an unresolved V gene in checked studies; the others have no known cause. The DNA gave D and trimming, while V, J and clone size come from that table. The sample yields 200,000 to 300,000 clones; more than 80% were counted once. Roughly 0.6% of the sample is held by the ten biggest clonotypes.

This receptor was taken from an adult in good health. Sequenced here: peripheral blood, sampled on day 0 of AZD1222 vaccination. The chain is encoded by TRBV2 joined to TRBJ1-2; a weak D assignment points to TRBD1 (5 bases agree). The DNA reads as follows: TGTGCCAGCAGTGAAAGGCAGGGCACCAACTATGGCTACACCTTC. This codes for CASSERQGTNYGYTF.